This T cell receptor (beta chain) emerged from a study of blood T cell repertoires in COVID-19. Study overall: The United States, Italy and Spain were the sources of the acute and convalescent COVID-19 samples.

Germline V lookup: CDR1 SEHNR, CDR2 FQNEAQ (reference sequence). Trimming took off 1 base at V and 5 bases at J, with 5 bases between the two ends. The CDR3 is 12 amino acids. Clones were sequenced by immunoSEQ multiplex PCR, and TCRdb holds only the in-frame ones, with some missing. This sample has 150,000 to 200,000 clones; under 90% occur once, and the top ten carry roughly 12%. The study recruited people aged 18 to 89 years across under 25 US areas. The clonotype comes from a man between 50 and 59 years old who had recovered from COVID-19. The V gene is TRBV7-9, the J gene TRBJ2-5; no firm D call. Material: PBMCs or T cells enriched from blood (not recorded which). CDR3 sequence reads: CASSLGAETQYF. CDR3 sequence (DNA): TGTGCCAGCAGCTTAGGGGCGGAGACCCAGTACTTC.